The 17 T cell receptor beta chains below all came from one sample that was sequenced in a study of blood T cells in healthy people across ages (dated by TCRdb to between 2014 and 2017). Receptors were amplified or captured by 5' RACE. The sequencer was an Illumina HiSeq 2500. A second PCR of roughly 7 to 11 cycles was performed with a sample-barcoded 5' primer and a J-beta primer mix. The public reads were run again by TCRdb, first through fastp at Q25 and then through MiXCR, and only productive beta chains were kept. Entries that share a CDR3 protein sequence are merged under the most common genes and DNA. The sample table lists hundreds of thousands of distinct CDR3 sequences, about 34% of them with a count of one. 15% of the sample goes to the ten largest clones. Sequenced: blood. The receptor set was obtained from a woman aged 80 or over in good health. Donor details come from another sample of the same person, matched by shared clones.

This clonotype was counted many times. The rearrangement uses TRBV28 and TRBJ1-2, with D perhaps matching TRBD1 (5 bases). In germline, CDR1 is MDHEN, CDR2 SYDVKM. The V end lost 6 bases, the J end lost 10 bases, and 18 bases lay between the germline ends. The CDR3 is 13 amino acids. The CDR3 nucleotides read TGTGCCAGCAGGACTGACCCCAGGGCCCCCTACACCTTC. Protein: CASRTDPRAPYTF.

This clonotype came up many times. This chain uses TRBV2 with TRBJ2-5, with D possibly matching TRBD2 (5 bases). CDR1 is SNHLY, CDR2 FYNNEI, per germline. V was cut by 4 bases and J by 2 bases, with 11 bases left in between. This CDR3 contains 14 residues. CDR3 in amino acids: CASSAGINQETQYF. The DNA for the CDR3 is TGTGCCAGCAGTGCGGGGATCAATCAAGAGACCCAGTACTTC.

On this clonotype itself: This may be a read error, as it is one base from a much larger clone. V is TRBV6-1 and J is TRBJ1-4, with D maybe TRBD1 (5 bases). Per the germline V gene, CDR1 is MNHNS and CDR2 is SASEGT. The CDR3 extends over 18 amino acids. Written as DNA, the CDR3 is TGTGCCAGCACCAATTCAGACAGTCCTATCACCTCTAATGAAAAAGTGTTTTTT. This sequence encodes CASTNSDSPITSNEKVFF.

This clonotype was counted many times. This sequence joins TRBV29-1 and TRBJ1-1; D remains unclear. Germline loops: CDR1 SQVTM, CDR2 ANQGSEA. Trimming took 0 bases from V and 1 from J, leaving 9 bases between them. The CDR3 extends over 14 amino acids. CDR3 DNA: TGCAGCGTTGAAGATCTTAGACAGAACACTGAAGCTTTCTTT. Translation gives CSVEDLRQNTEAFF.

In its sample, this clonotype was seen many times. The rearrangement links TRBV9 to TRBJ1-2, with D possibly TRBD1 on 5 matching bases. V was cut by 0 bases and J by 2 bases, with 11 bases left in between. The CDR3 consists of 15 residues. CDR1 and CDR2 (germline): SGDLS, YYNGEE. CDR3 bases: TGTGCCAGCAGCGTAGGGGCAGGGCCCAACTATGGCTACACCTTC. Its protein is CASSVGAGPNYGYTF.

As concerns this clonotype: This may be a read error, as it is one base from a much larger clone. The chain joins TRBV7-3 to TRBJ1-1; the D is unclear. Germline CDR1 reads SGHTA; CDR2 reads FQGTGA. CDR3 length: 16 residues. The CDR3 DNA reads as TGTGCCAGCAGCTTATCGGGTCGGCAGATGAACGCTGAAGCTTTCTTT. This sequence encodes CASSLSGRQMNAEAFF.

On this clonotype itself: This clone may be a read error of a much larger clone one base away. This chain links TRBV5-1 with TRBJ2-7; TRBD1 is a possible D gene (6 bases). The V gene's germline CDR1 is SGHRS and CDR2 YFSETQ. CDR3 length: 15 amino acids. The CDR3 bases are TGCACCAGCAGCTCAGGGGCGCGGGCGGCCTACGAGCAGTACTTC. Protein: CTSSSGARAAYEQYF. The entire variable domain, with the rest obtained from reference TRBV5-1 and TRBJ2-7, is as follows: KAGVTQTPRYLIKTRGQQVTLSCSPISGHRSVSWYQQTPGQGLQFLFEYFSETQRNKGNFPGRFSGRQFSNSRSEMNVSTLELGDSALYLCTSSSGARAAYEQYFGPGTRLTVT.

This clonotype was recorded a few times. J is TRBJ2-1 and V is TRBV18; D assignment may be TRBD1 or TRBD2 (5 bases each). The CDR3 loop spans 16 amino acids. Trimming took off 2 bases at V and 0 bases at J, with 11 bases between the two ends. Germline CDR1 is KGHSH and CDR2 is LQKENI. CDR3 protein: CASSPNEGFSYNEQFF. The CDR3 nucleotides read TGTGCCAGCTCACCAAACGAGGGGTTCTCCTACAATGAGCAGTTCTTC.

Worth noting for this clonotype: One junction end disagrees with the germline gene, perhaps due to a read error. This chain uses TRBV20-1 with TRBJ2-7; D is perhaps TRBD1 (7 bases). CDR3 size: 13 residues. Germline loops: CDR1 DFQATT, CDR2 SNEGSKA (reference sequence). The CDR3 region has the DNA TGCAGCGCGAGTACAGGAGGGGGCTACGAGCAGTGCTTC. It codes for CSASTGGGYEQCF.

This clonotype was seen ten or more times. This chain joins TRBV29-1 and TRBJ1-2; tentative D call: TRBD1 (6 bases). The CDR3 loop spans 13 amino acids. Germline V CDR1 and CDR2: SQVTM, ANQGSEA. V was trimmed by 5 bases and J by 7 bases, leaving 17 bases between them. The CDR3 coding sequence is TGCAGCGTTCAGGGGACCCACTTGGGTGGCTACACCTTC. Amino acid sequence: CSVQGTHLGGYTF.

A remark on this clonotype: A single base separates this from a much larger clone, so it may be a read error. CDR3 sequence: CRAEGTDTQYF. Here the CDR3 DNA reads TGCAGGGCCGAGGGAACAGATACGCAGTATTTT. The rearrangement joins TRBV20-1 to TRBJ2-3; possible D gene TRBD2, 5 bases. Germline lookup yields CDR1 DFQATT and CDR2 SNEGSKA (reference sequence). The CDR3 runs 11 residues.

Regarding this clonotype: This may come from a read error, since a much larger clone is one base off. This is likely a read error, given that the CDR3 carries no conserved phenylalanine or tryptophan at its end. CDR3 bases: TGTGCCAGCGTGTTGGGGGGCGGCTATGGCTACACCCTC. Translated: CASVLGGGYGYTL. The chain couples TRBV7-2 to TRBJ1-2, with a weak D call TRBD1 (6 bases). V was clipped by 8 bases and J by 4 bases, with 14 bases between them. The CDR3 extends over 13 amino acids. CDR1 and CDR2 from the germline V gene are SGHTA and FQGNSA.

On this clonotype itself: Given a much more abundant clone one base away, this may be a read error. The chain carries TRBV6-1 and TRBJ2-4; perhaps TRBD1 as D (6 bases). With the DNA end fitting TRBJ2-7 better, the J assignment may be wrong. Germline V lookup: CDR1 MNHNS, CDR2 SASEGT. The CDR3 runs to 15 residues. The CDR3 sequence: CAGSGGQYRSYEQYF. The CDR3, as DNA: TGTGCCGGCAGTGGCGGACAGTACAGATCCTACGAGCAGTACTTC.

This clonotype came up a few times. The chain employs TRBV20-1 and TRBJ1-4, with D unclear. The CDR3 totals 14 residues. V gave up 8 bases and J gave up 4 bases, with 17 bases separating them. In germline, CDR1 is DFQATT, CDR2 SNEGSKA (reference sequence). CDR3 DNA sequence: TGCAGTACCCTCGGGCACCGGAGTAATGAAAAACTGTTTTTT. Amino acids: CSTLGHRSNEKLFF.

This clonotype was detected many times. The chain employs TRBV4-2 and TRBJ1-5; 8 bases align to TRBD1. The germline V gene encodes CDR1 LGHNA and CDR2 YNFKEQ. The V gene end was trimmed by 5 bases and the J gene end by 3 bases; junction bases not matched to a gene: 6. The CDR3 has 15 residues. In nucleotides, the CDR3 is TGTGCCAGCAGCGCCGGGACAGGCTTCAATCAGCCCCAGCATTTT. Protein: CASSAGTGFNQPQHF.

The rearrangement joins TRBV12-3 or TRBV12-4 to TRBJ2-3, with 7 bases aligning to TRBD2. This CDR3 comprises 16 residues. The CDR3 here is CATRSGGSLDPDTQYF. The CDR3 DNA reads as TGTGCTACTCGCTCCGGCGGGAGTTTGGACCCAGATACGCAGTATTTT.

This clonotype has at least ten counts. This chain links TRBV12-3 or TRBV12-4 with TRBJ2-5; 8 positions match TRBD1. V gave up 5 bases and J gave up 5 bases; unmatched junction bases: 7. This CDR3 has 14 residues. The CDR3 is CASSPDRQGETQYF. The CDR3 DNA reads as TGTGCCAGCAGTCCCGACCGACAGGGGGAGACCCAGTACTTC.